This T cell receptor (beta chain) stems from a study of metastatic and nonmetastatic thyroid tumors. Study as a whole: Repertoires of blood and of tissue (tumor or nodule) from malignant and benign thyroid patients were compared.

Comments on this clone: The antigen remains undetermined.

Germline assignment: CDR1 MNHEY and CDR2 SVGEGT. The CDR3 has 17 residues. Trimming cost V 4 bases and J 2 bases, with 15 bases left between them. Among the patients, none had received any treatment before thyroid surgery. Study processing details: Clinicopathological groups differed in CDR3, with these differences serving to build a distant-metastasis classifier for papillary thyroid cancer. TCRdb recomputed clones from the PCR reads via MiXCR. TCRdb, not the original authors, processed these V and J calls. There are some 35,000 clones in the sample; 25% to 30% occur only once, and around 7.6% lies in the top ten. The study, taken as a whole, reports: Reportedly, malignant thyroid tumors had significantly higher TCR beta diversity than benign nodules, in blood and tumor.

This TCR came from a female donor with papillary thyroid cancer or a benign thyroid nodule (not recorded which). Some clones in this sample may be carry-over from other donors' samples. The sample taken for sequencing was blood. The chain is built from TRBV6-2 or TRBV6-3 and TRBJ2-6; D is ambiguous. The CDR3 DNA reads as TGTGCCAGCAGTTCCCTAGGTTGGTTCGCTGGGGCCAACGTCCTGACTTTC. Its protein is CASSSLGWFAGANVLTF.